One T cell receptor (beta chain) is described in this entry. This clone has just one count. Its cognate antigen has yet to be identified. The sample holds no much larger clone one base away, and base qualities are not on file. This specimen comes from a study of PD-L1 blockade in urothelial cancer (TCRdb year 2017). In terms of the full investigation: Every patient began therapy in 2014 and was given atezolizumab 1,200 mg intravenously every 3 weeks. About nine tenths of the roughly 29 patients were identified as males with urothelial cancer of bladder origin, and a prior smoking history was reported by 18 of 29 patients. An ECOG performance status of 0 or 1 was recorded for the patients, and 0 to 3 prior chemotherapy regimens had been received by the patients. Blood samples were analyzed 3 weeks after the start of treatment (second dose) and 6 weeks after the start of treatment. Blood samples gave median yields of approximately 130,000 T cells and 80,000 or so unique TCRs, along with a median clonality of roughly 0.08. The study was an exploratory multi-omic analysis of somatic, immune and clinical correlates of response to PD-L1 blockade with atezolizumab in urothelial cancer. TCR sequencing covered pretreatment tumor samples and matched, serially collected peripheral blood taken before and after atezolizumab treatment. Durable clinical benefit was defined as a progression-free survival longer than 6 months, and TCR features were additionally tested against progression-free survival and overall survival. In the same patients who had TCR sequencing, pretreatment tumors also underwent whole exome sequencing and RNA sequencing. Durable clinical benefit was achieved by nine patients and was not achieved by 20 patients. Pretreatment blood TCR-seq was available for fewer than 30 patients, at least one posttreatment blood collection was obtained for some 25 patients, and tumor TCR-seq was available for some 25 patients. Results the study describes overall, beyond this receptor: Because the sample size was small (n = 29) and many of the analyses were exploratory, the results are meant to be hypothesis-generating. A pretreatment peripheral blood TCR clonality below the median was linked to improved progression-free and overall survival. Among patients with durable benefit, tumor-associated TCR clones showed greater expansion in peripheral blood 3 weeks after treatment started (n ≈ 22, p = 0.022).

Each PCR received spiked-in synthetic TCR analog templates so that absolute template abundance could be estimated from read counts. The immunoSEQ assay was used to amplify TCRbeta CDR3 regions from genomic DNA with bias-controlled V and J gene primers. Rearranged TCRbeta segments were sequenced at approximately 20X coverage. As for how the authors treated the data: Sequencing errors were corrected by clustering and CDR3s were annotated against IMGT to assign V, D and J genes. Only productive TCRbeta rearrangements were used in downstream analyses, excluding out-of-frame or stop-codon sequences. Clonality was computed as one minus Shannon entropy normalized by the log of the number of unique productive sequences. Fisher's exact test with Benjamini-Hochberg correction, at a threshold of adjusted p below 0.01, was used to find clones that differed between time points or between blood and tumor. TCRdb obtained this table from immuneACCESS and retained in-frame rearrangements with V and J assigned. These tables miss some clones; where compared with another copy, unresolved V genes account for less than half of the shortfall, and the remainder is unexplained. V and J calls plus clone size are reproduced from that table; the DNA served to infer D and trimming. This sample is represented by some 60,000 clones; around 84% of them were singletons. Less than 3.5% of the sample is taken by the ten largest.

A total of roughly 31 patients with locally advanced or metastatic urothelial carcinoma, treated at Memorial Sloan Kettering on a trial protocol, made up the cohort. Peripheral blood mononuclear cells were collected pretreatment and during treatment, with between 1 and 8 total time points per patient. The Qiagen DNeasy Blood extraction kit was used to purify genomic DNA from total PBMCs and from tumor samples. PBMCs were collected pretreatment and during treatment, and were isolated and stored as previously described. The CDR3 measures 17 amino acids from cysteine to phenylalanine. Just CDR3 DNA is preserved here, 51 bases in frame from base 1. Per the germline V gene, SGHTA is the CDR1 and FQGTGA is the CDR2. V and J are trimmed by 5 bases and 4 bases, and the gene matches miss 11 bases of the junction.

The sequenced sample was PBMCs, obtained around atezolizumab (anti-PD-L1) treatment. This TCR was sampled from a man aged 50-59 years with urothelial cancer. The chain joins TRBV7-3 to TRBJ2-2, with 9 bases aligning to TRBD2. CDR3 protein: CASSPSPLAGSTGELFF. The nucleotides read TGTGCCAGCAGCCCAAGTCCGCTAGCGGGGAGCACCGGGGAGCTGTTTTTT.